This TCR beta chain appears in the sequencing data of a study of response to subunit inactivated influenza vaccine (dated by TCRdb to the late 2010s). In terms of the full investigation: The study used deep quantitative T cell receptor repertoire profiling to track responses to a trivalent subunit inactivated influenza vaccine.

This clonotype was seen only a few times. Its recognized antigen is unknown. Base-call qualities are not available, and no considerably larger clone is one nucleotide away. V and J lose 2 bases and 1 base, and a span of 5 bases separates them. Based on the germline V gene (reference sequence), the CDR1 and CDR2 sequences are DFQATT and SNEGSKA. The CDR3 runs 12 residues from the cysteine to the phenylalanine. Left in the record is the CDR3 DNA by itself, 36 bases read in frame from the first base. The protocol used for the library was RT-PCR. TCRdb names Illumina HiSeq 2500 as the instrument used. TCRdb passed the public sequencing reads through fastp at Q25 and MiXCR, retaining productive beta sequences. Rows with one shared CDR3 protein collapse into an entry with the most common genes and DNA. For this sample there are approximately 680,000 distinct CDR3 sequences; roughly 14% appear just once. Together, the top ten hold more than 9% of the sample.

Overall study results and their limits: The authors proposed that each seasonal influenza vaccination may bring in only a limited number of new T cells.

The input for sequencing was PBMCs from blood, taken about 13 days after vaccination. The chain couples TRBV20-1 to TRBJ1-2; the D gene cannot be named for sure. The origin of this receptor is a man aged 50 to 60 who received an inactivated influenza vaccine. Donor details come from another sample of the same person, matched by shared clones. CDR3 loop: CSARLDNYGYTF. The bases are TGCAGTGCTAGACTGGATAACTATGGCTACACCTTC.